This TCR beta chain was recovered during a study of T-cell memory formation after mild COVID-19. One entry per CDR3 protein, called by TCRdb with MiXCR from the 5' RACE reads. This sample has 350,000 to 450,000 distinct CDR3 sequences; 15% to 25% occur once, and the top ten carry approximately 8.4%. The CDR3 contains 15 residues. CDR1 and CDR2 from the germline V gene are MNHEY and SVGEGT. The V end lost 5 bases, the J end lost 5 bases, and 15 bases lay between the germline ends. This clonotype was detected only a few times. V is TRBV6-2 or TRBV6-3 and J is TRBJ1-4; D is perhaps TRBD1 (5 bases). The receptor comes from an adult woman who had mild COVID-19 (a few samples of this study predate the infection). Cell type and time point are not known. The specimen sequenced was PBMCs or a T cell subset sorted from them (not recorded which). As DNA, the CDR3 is TGTGCCAGCAGTGACCAGGGACGGCTAAATGAAAAACTGTTTTTT. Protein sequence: CASSDQGRLNEKLFF.